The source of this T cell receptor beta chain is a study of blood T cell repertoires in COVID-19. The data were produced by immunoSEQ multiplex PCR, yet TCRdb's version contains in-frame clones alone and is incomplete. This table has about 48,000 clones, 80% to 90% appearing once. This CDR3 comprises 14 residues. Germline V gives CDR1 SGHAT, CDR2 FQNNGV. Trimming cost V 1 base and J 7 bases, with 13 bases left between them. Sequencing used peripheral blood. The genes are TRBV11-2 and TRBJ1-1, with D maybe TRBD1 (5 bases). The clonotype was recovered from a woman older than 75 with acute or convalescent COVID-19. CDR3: CASSLGAGPLEAFF. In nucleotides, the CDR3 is TGTGCCAGCAGCTTAGGGGCGGGGCCTCTTGAAGCTTTCTTT.